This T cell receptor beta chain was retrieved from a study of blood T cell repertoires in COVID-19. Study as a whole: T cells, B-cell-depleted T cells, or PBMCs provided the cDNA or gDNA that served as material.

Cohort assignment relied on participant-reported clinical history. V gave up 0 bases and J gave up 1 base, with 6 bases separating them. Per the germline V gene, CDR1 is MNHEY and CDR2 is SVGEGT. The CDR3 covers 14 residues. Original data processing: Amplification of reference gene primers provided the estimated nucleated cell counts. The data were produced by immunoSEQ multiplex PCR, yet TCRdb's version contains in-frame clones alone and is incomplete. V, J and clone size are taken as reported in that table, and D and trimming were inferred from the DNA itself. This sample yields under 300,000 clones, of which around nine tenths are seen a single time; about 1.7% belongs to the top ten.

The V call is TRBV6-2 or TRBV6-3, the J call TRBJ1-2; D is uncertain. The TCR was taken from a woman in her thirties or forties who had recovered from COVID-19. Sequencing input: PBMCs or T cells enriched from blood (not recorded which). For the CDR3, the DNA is TGTGCCAGCAGTTACTCACGGGTTAACTATGGCTACACCTTC. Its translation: CASSYSRVNYGYTF.